One and the same sample provided the 27 T cell receptor beta chains below, sequenced in a study of identical twins' blood T cells. One entry per CDR3 protein, called by TCRdb with MiXCR from the 5' RACE reads. This table has 350,000 to 400,000 distinct CDR3 sequences, over 25% appearing once. The specimen sequenced was PBMCs. These TCRs come from a woman aged 18-49 years in good health.

The chain links TRBV6-1 to TRBJ1-2; TRBD1 matches at 9 bases. The germline V gene has CDR1 MNHNS and CDR2 SASEGT. The V and J ends lost 2 bases and 4 bases, in that order; junction bases with no gene match: 8. There are 16 residues in the CDR3. Written as DNA, the CDR3 is TGTGCCAGCAGTGAAAAAGGGGACAGGGACGGCTATGGCTACACCTTC. Protein: CASSEKGDRDGYGYTF.

This clonotype has a handful of counts. The chain links TRBV6-6 to TRBJ1-3; no firm D call. Germline V gene sequence: CDR1 MNHNY, CDR2 SVGAGI (reference sequence). Between the trimmed V and J ends, which lost 6 bases and 0 bases, there was a span of 6 bases. The CDR3 loop spans 13 amino acids. Here the CDR3 DNA reads TGTGCCAGCAGGGGCGGCTCTGGAAACACCATATATTTT. It codes for CASRGGSGNTIYF.

Turning to this clonotype: This may stem from a read error, because a much larger clone lies one nucleotide away. The rearrangement uses TRBV10-3 and TRBJ2-2, with D possibly matching TRBD2 (6 bases). Germline V gene data show CDR1 as ENHRY and CDR2 as SYGVKD. The CDR3 loop spans 14 amino acids. Trimming removed 6 bases at V and 4 bases at J, with 12 bases between. The CDR3 nucleotides read TGTGCCATCAGCCTAGGGACTGCCACCGGGGAGCTGTTTTTT. Translating gives CAISLGTATGELFF.

There are many counts of this clonotype. The chain is built from TRBV28 and TRBJ1-5; weak D call: TRBD1 (6 bases). Trimming shortened V by 8 bases and J by 0 bases, and 20 bases separated the two germline ends. The germline CDR1 and CDR2 sequences are MDHEN and SYDVKM. The CDR3 length is 17 residues. CDR3 DNA sequence: TGTGCCAGCGCCGGACAGATCAAGCGGTATAGCAATCAGCCCCAGCATTTT. Protein product: CASAGQIKRYSNQPQHF.

The rearrangement joins TRBV20-1 to TRBJ2-1, with 13 bases fitting TRBD2. In germline, CDR1 is DFQATT, CDR2 SNEGSKA (reference sequence). J gave up 12 bases and V 6 bases, and 11 bases lay outside the gene matches. The CDR3 covers 14 residues. Here the CDR3 reads CSARVGLAGVVQFF. In DNA, the CDR3 is TGCAGTGCCAGGGTTGGACTAGCGGGGGTGGTGCAGTTCTTC.

V and J are TRBV7-2 and TRBJ2-7; D may be TRBD1 (5 bases). V lost 0 bases and J lost 4, with 10 bases in between. The CDR3 contains 14 residues. Germline CDR1 reads SGHTA; CDR2 reads FQGNSA. The DNA for the CDR3 is TGTGCCAGCAGCTTAGCAGGACATCCATACGAGCAGTACTTC. It translates to CASSLAGHPYEQYF.

This clonotype was observed a few times. The rearrangement joins TRBV11-2 to TRBJ2-3; the D gene is possibly TRBD2 (6 bases). The V end was cut by 5 bases, the J end by 4 bases, with 13 bases between. Germline V lookup: CDR1 SGHAT, CDR2 FQNNGV. CDR3 length: 14 amino acids. CDR3 in DNA: TGTGCCAGCAGCCCCACGGGGGTCCCAGATACGCAGTATTTT. Translation: CASSPTGVPDTQYF.

V usage is TRBV12-3 or TRBV12-4 and J usage is TRBJ1-2, with D tentatively TRBD1 (5 bases). The ends were cut back, 3 bases at V and 8 bases at J, with 16 bases in the middle. The length of the CDR3 is 14 residues. The CDR3 is CASSFQGGSGGYTF. CDR3 bases: TGTGCCAGCAGTTTTCAGGGAGGATCGGGAGGCTACACCTTC.

The chain employs TRBV20-1 and TRBJ1-6; maybe TRBD1 (6 bases). This CDR3 is 14 amino acids long. The V gene lost 2 bases and the J gene lost 11 bases, with 16 bases spanning the gap. In germline, CDR1 is DFQATT, CDR2 SNEGSKA (reference sequence). The CDR3 spells CSARTGISSTPLHF. In nucleotides, the CDR3 is TGCAGTGCTAGAACAGGGATTTCTTCTACACCCCTCCACTTT.

This clonotype was counted only a few times. This chain joins TRBV20-1 and TRBJ1-4; D gene uncertain. The V end lost 5 bases, the J end lost 8 bases, and 18 bases lay between the germline ends. Germline CDR1 reads DFQATT; CDR2 reads SNEGSKA (reference sequence). The CDR3 runs 14 residues. The CDR3 loop is CSAYSGSSGEKLFF. Here the CDR3 DNA reads TGCAGTGCTTACTCAGGCTCCTCGGGGGAAAAACTGTTTTTT.

In this sample, this clonotype turned up once. V is TRBV7-9 and J is TRBJ1-4, with 8 nucleotides matching TRBD1. Germline lookup yields CDR1 SEHNR and CDR2 FQNEAQ (reference sequence). This CDR3 contains 14 residues. With V trimmed by 5 bases and J by 8 bases, 7 bases remained unmatched. CDR3 residues: CASSADRGLEKLFF. CDR3 bases: TGTGCCAGCAGCGCAGACAGGGGATTAGAAAAACTGTTTTTT.

V is TRBV20-1 and J is TRBJ2-7; D ambiguous. CDR3 length: 13 residues. Germline V gives CDR1 DFQATT, CDR2 SNEGSKA (reference sequence). V shed 3 bases and J shed 4 bases, with 13 bases lying between them. The CDR3 DNA reads TGCAGTGCTAGCGGGCCGTTCTATTACGAGCAGTACTTC. This translates into CSASGPFYYEQYF.

This clonotype came up a few times. V usage is TRBV7-9 and J usage is TRBJ2-3; TRBD1 is a possible D gene (6 bases). This CDR3 is 14 amino acids long. CDR1 SEHNR and CDR2 FQNEAQ come from the germline V gene (reference sequence). V was pared by 7 bases and J by 2 bases, with 13 bases between. The CDR3 loop is CASKPTGPTDTQYF. For the CDR3, the DNA is TGTGCCAGCAAACCGACAGGTCCCACAGATACGCAGTATTTT.

The CDR3 DNA reads as TGTGCCAGCACCAATTCGGACAGGGCTGGAAACACCATATATTTT. It is translated as CASTNSDRAGNTIYF. This rearrangement joins TRBV6-5 to TRBJ1-3, with 8 bases lining up with TRBD1. Germline assignment: CDR1 MNHEY and CDR2 SVGAGI. CDR3 length: 15 residues. V shed 7 bases, J shed 2 bases, and the junction held 7 bases outside the gene matches.

The sample holds many counts of this clonotype. This sequence joins TRBV5-1 and TRBJ2-1; 9 bases map to TRBD1. The CDR3 runs 14 residues. Per germline, CDR1 SGHRS and CDR2 YFSETQ. The V segment lost 4 bases and the J segment 7 bases; nucleotides outside the gene matches: 6. The CDR3 DNA is TGCGCCAGCAGCGCCGGGACAGGGAGGAATGAGCAGTTCTTC. Translating it yields CASSAGTGRNEQFF.

This clonotype has at least ten counts. This chain links TRBV20-1 with TRBJ2-1, with unresolved D. V was pared by 6 bases and J by 10 bases, with 16 bases between. CDR3 length: 12 amino acids. Per the germline V gene, CDR1 is DFQATT and CDR2 is SNEGSKA (reference sequence). CDR3 nucleotide sequence: TGCAGTGCCGAGAAAGGCAGTCGCGAGCAGTTCTTC. This sequence encodes CSAEKGSREQFF.

This clonotype turned up a few times. The chain is built from TRBV3-1 and TRBJ2-1; unclear D gene. Trimming removed 0 bases at V and 7 bases at J, with 10 bases between. Per the germline V gene, CDR1 is LGHDT and CDR2 is YNNKEL (reference sequence). There are 14 residues in the CDR3. The CDR3 bases are TGTGCCAGCAGCCAAGAGAGGACGAAAAATGAGCAGTTCTTC. Amino acids: CASSQERTKNEQFF.

The V gene is TRBV5-1, the J gene TRBJ1-2; weak D call: TRBD1 (5 bases). The CDR3 is made up of 13 amino acids. Trimming removed 5 bases at V and 8 bases at J, with 16 bases between. Germline-derived CDR1 and CDR2 are SGHRS and YFSETQ. The CDR3 loop is CASRIGELRGYTF. In DNA form, the CDR3 reads TGCGCCAGCAGGATAGGGGAGTTAAGGGGCTACACCTTC.

The chain is built from TRBV10-3 and TRBJ2-5; D perhaps matches TRBD2 (6 bases). Germline CDR1 and CDR2: ENHRY and SYGVKD. V lost 8 bases and J 5 bases, leaving 21 bases between the germline ends. The CDR3 has 15 residues. CDR3 nucleotides: TGTGCCATCGGACTATCGGGGGTGGCGAAGGAGACCCAGTACTTC. This codes for CAIGLSGVAKETQYF.

The chain links TRBV29-1 to TRBJ1-1; no clear D. The CDR3 is 13 amino acids. Germline CDR1 is SQVTM and CDR2 is ANQGSEA. V was trimmed by 4 bases and J by 4 bases, leaving 13 bases between them. The CDR3 sequence is CSVAVGLVTEAFF. The CDR3 DNA reads as TGCAGCGTTGCGGTAGGGTTGGTCACTGAAGCTTTCTTT.

This chain uses TRBV20-1 with TRBJ1-5, with 8 bases identical to TRBD1. CDR3 size: 16 residues. Germline lookup yields CDR1 DFQATT and CDR2 SNEGSKA (reference sequence). With 0 bases clipped from V and 4 bases from J, the junction kept 8 bases outside the gene matches. CDR3 bases: TGCAGTGCTAGAGATGGGGGACAGGCCTCGAATCAGCCCCAGCATTTT. It translates to CSARDGGQASNQPQHF.

This clonotype was recorded a few times. CDR3 sequence reads: CASTGVRGFMNTEAFF. The DNA for the CDR3 is TGTGCCAGCACGGGGGTTCGGGGATTCATGAACACTGAAGCTTTCTTT. The J gene is TRBJ1-1, the V gene TRBV12-3 or TRBV12-4, with D tentatively TRBD1 (5 bases). With 7 bases removed from V and 0 bases from J, the gap between germline ends came to 18 bases. This CDR3 region has 16 residues.

This clonotype was recorded many times. The chain is built from TRBV20-1 and TRBJ1-4, with D hard to call. The CDR3 covers 13 residues. V lost 5 bases and J 0 bases, leaving 7 bases between the germline ends. CDR1 and CDR2 (germline): DFQATT, SNEGSKA (reference sequence). CDR3 nucleotide sequence: TGCAGTGCTTTCCACACAACTAATGAAAAACTGTTTTTT. It encodes CSAFHTTNEKLFF.

This clonotype was recorded a few times. V is TRBV5-1 and J is TRBJ2-1, with a tentative D call TRBD1 (7 bases). Per the germline V gene, CDR1 is SGHRS and CDR2 is YFSETQ. The CDR3 totals 17 residues. Trimming shortened V by 3 bases and J by 4 bases, and 20 bases separated the two germline ends. The CDR3 DNA reads TGCGCCAGCAGCTCACAGGGGTTCAGCGGGCATTACAATGAGCAGTTCTTC. It specifies CASSSQGFSGHYNEQFF.

This clonotype was observed many times. The chain has TRBV14 and TRBJ2-7; D possibly corresponds to TRBD1 (6 bases). Looked up from germline, CDR1 is SGHDN and CDR2 is FVKESK. Trimming cost V 2 bases and J 0 bases, with 14 bases left between them. The CDR3 totals 16 residues. The chain's CDR3 is CASSQSRGWSSYEQYF. CDR3 DNA sequence: TGTGCCAGCAGCCAAAGTAGGGGGTGGAGCTCCTACGAGCAGTACTTC. The full variable domain, its missing parts supplied by reference TRBV14 and TRBJ2-7, is EAGVTQFPSHSVIEKGQTVTLRCDPISGHDNLYWYRRVMGKEIKFLLHFVKESKQDESGMPNNRFLAERTGGTYSTLKVQPAELEDSGVYFCASSQSRGWSSYEQYFGPGTRLTVT.

This clonotype was detected only a few times. CDR3 loop: CAITPGQQYNEQFF. The CDR3 DNA reads TGTGCCATCACCCCGGGACAGCAATACAATGAGCAGTTCTTC. This chain links TRBV10-3 with TRBJ2-1, with TRBD1 identical over 7 bases. V shed 7 bases and J 4 bases; nucleotides not matched to a gene: 7. Germline lookup yields CDR1 ENHRY and CDR2 SYGVKD. CDR3 size: 14 residues.

The CDR3 sequence: CASETSTDTQYF. The DNA of the CDR3 is TGTGCCAGCGAAACCAGCACAGATACGCAGTATTTT. The rearrangement joins TRBV11-2 to TRBJ2-3; no definite D call. The CDR3 runs 12 residues. From germline, CDR1 is SGHAT and CDR2 FQNNGV. V was clipped by 8 bases and J by 0 bases, with 6 bases between them.